Below, 15 T cell receptor beta chains from the same sample are listed, as sequenced in a study of cytomegalovirus exposure and HLA in healthy donors. Researchers ran the PCR with 60 Vbeta and 13 Jbeta primers. Clones were sequenced by immunoSEQ multiplex PCR, and TCRdb holds only the in-frame ones, with some missing. The profile shows 120,000 or so clones, 65% to 75% of them singletons. The sample comprised PBMCs. These receptors all stem from a woman in her forties or fifties in good health and CMV-seropositive.

This clone came up a few times. The chain recombines TRBV5-1 with TRBJ2-7, with 9 bases that match TRBD2. Per germline, CDR1 SGHRS and CDR2 YFSETQ. The junction had 17 bases not matched to a gene; V was cut back by 0 bases and J by 7 bases. The CDR3 covers 18 residues. In nucleotides, the CDR3 is TGCGCCAGCAGCTTGGAGGCTAGCGGGGCGTCAATCAAGGATGAGCAGTACTTC. Translation gives CASSLEASGASIKDEQYF.

This clone has only a few counts. The rearrangement joins TRBV29-1 to TRBJ1-2; 9 bases match TRBD1. Germline V gene lookup returns CDR1 SQVTM and CDR2 ANQGSEA. Trimming at V came to 5 bases and at J to 6 bases, leaving 4 bases not matched to a gene. The CDR3 has 12 residues. CDR3 region: CSVPDRGDGYTF. The CDR3 DNA reads as TGCAGCGTTCCGGACAGGGGAGATGGCTACACCTTC.

The V call is TRBV19, the J call TRBJ1-1, with D unresolved. V lost 5 bases and J 0 bases, leaving 22 bases between the germline ends. Germline CDR1 reads LNHDA; CDR2 reads SQIVND (reference sequence). The CDR3 covers 18 residues. CDR3 nucleotides: TGTGCCAGTAGTGGTCGGGAGTCAGATTCATCTATGAACACTGAAGCTTTCTTT. Protein sequence: CASSGRESDSSMNTEAFF.

The V gene is TRBV6-5, the J gene TRBJ1-1; D is unresolved. V was shortened by 8 bases and J by 0 bases, with 13 bases between the two germline ends. The CDR3 is 14 amino acids. Looked up from germline, CDR1 is MNHEY and CDR2 is SVGAGI. The CDR3 DNA is TGTGCCAGCGCTTTCTCAAGCATGAACACTGAAGCTTTCTTT. It specifies CASAFSSMNTEAFF.

This clone was recorded once. The J gene is TRBJ1-4, the V gene TRBV7-8, with D possibly being TRBD1 (6 bases). This CDR3 is built from 15 residues. Germline loops: CDR1 SGHVS, CDR2 FQNEAQ. V was cut by 1 base and J by 6 bases, with 12 bases left in between. CDR3 residues: CASSLVDRSYEKLFF. The CDR3 bases are TGTGCCAGCAGCTTAGTAGACAGGAGTTATGAAAAACTGTTTTTT. Drawing the rest from reference TRBV7-8 and TRBJ1-4, the complete variable domain is GAGVSQSPRYKVAKRGQDVALRCDPISGHVSLFWYQQALGQGPEFLTYFQNEAQLDKSGLPSDRFFAERPEGSVSTLKIQRTQQEDSAVYLCASSLVDRSYEKLFFGSGTQLSVL.

The V call is TRBV29-1, the J call TRBJ1-5, with D tentatively TRBD1 (5 bases). The V end was cut by 3 bases, the J end by 0 bases, with 15 bases between. The germline gives CDR1 SQVTM, CDR2 ANQGSEA. This CDR3 has 16 amino acids. The DNA for the CDR3 is TGCAGCGTTGACAGGGTTCTAAGGTATAGCAATCAGCCCCAGCATTTT. It specifies CSVDRVLRYSNQPQHF.

The genes are TRBV9 and TRBJ2-7; tentative D call: TRBD2 (6 bases). The length of the CDR3 is 14 residues. Trimming removed 0 bases from V and 4 bases from J, with 11 bases in between. The germline V gene has CDR1 SGDLS and CDR2 YYNGEE. For the CDR3, the DNA is TGTGCCAGCAGCGTAGGGGGGGATTCGTACGAGCAGTACTTC. Amino acid sequence: CASSVGGDSYEQYF.

This clone was counted only a few times. The V gene is TRBV5-4, the J gene TRBJ2-3, with D possibly being TRBD2 (5 bases). This CDR3 region has 15 residues. From germline, CDR1 is SGHNT and CDR2 YYREEE (reference sequence). The ends were cut back, 2 bases at V and 1 base at J, with 11 bases in the middle. The CDR3 protein is CASSFGGLRTDTQYF. CDR3 DNA: TGTGCCAGCAGCTTCGGCGGGCTACGCACAGATACGCAGTATTTT.

This clone was recorded only once. The chain recombines TRBV10-3 with TRBJ2-7, with D possibly being TRBD2 (6 bases). This CDR3 comprises 13 residues. Germline V gene lookup returns CDR1 ENHRY and CDR2 SYGVKD. V gave up 10 bases and J gave up 5 bases, with 18 bases separating them. Written as DNA, the CDR3 is TGTGCCACCAACCGGGACTGGGGGGACGAGCAGTACTTC. It yields the protein CATNRDWGDEQYF.

The chain is built from TRBV7-6 and TRBJ2-1; TRBD2 aligns across 12 bases. The germline CDR1 and CDR2 sequences are SGHVS and FNYEAQ. The CDR3 has 14 residues. With 2 bases clipped from V and 14 bases from J, the junction kept 7 bases outside the gene matches. The CDR3 loop reads CASSLQTSGSKKFF. DNA of the CDR3: TGTGCCAGCAGCTTACAGACTAGCGGGAGTAAGAAGTTCTTC.

In this sample, this clone turned up a few times. The chain has TRBV7-3 and TRBJ2-3; 9 bases fit TRBD2. Germline V CDR1 and CDR2: SGHTA, FQGTGA. V lost 2 bases and J lost 6; bases outside the gene matches: 15. The CDR3 loop spans 18 amino acids. The CDR3 nucleotides are TGTGCCAGCAGCTTAGGGGCTAGCGGGAACCCTCCCCGGGATACGCAGTATTTT. It translates to CASSLGASGNPPRDTQYF. Full variable domain (outside the CDR3, taken from reference TRBV7-3 and TRBJ2-3): GAGVSQTPSNKVTEKGKYVELRCDPISGHTALYWYRQSLGQGPEFLIYFQGTGAADDSGLPNDRFFAVRPEGSVSTLKIQRTERGDSAVYLCASSLGASGNPPRDTQYFGPGTRLTVL.

This chain connects TRBV19 to TRBJ1-5; tentative D call: TRBD1 (6 bases). Trimming took 9 bases from V and 12 from J, leaving 24 bases between them. The CDR3 spans 14 residues. CDR1 and CDR2 (germline): LNHDA, SQIVND (reference sequence). The CDR3 DNA is TGTGCCAGCAGAGGCGGTACAGGGAAGGGTAGCCAGCATTTT. The encoded protein is CASRGGTGKGSQHF.

The chain carries TRBV14 and TRBJ1-5, with 7 bases identical to TRBD1. Germline V CDR1 and CDR2: SGHDN, FVKESK. The CDR3 extends over 16 amino acids. V lost 6 bases to trimming and J lost 4 bases; unmatched junction nucleotides: 12. CDR3 region: CASSHFRGTENQPQHF. As DNA, the CDR3 is TGTGCCAGCAGTCATTTTCGGGGGACAGAAAATCAGCCCCAGCATTTT.

The CDR3 loop is CASSTEQGSRNTEAFF. For the CDR3, the DNA is TGCGCCAGCAGCACAGAACAGGGGTCGCGGAACACTGAAGCTTTCTTT. This chain connects TRBV5-1 to TRBJ1-1; 7 bases are a match to TRBD1. The CDR3 consists of 16 residues. The V gene end was trimmed by 4 bases and the J gene end by 1 base; junction bases not matched to a gene: 10. The V gene's germline CDR1 is SGHRS and CDR2 YFSETQ.

This clone has only a few counts. The chain combines TRBV19 with TRBJ2-3; D perhaps matches TRBD2 (6 bases). Trimming pared 4 bases from V and 1 base from J, leaving 15 bases between. Germline-derived CDR1 and CDR2 are LNHDA and SQIVND (reference sequence). The CDR3 length is 16 residues. In nucleotides, the CDR3 is TGTGCCAGTAGTAAGGGACTGAGCTCGGGCACAGATACGCAGTATTTT. Translating gives CASSKGLSSGTDTQYF. The variable domain in full, with the rest retrieved from reference TRBV19 and TRBJ2-3, is DGGITQSPKYLFRKEGQNVTLSCEQNLNHDAMYWYRQDPGQGLRLIYYSQIVNDFQKGDIAEGYSVSREKKESFPLTVTSAQKNPTAFYLCASSKGLSSGTDTQYFGPGTRLTVL.